These 23 T cell receptor beta chains were sequenced from one sample in a study of cytotoxic CD8 clonotypes in ibrutinib-treated CLL. Measured with immunoSEQ multiplex PCR; TCRdb has only the in-frame clones, and not every one. This sample yields roughly 180,000 clones, of which over 60% are seen a single time; 13% belongs to the top ten. Sequenced material: PBMCs, taken after 24 months of ibrutinib treatment. The source is a human donor with chronic lymphocytic leukemia.

This clone was seen a handful of times. The J gene is TRBJ2-1, the V gene TRBV10-1; the match to TRBD2 covers 8 bases. The CDR3 extends over 14 amino acids. The germline CDR1 and CDR2 sequences are WNHNN and SYGVQD (reference sequence). Germline trimming cut 9 bases from V and 3 bases from J; bases unmatched to any gene: 7. The CDR3 DNA follows: TGCGCCAGTGCGGTAAGCGGGAGCTACAATGAGCAGTTCTTC. It specifies CASAVSGSYNEQFF.

The rearrangement uses TRBV9 and TRBJ1-2; TRBD1 might be the D (5 bases). CDR3 size: 14 residues. CDR1 SGDLS and CDR2 YYNGEE come from the germline V gene. V was pared by 0 bases and J by 8 bases, with 14 bases between. DNA of the CDR3: TGTGCCAGCAGCGTAGGGGACCTCCCTAGAGGCTACACCTTC. Protein: CASSVGDLPRGYTF.

The rearrangement joins TRBV4-1 to TRBJ2-7; no firm D call. Trimming left V 1 base short and J 2 bases short, with 15 bases between. Germline CDR1 reads MGHRA; CDR2 reads YSYEKL. The CDR3 runs to 16 residues. CDR3 DNA sequence: TGCGCCAGCAGCCAAGTTCTGACTGAACCCGCCTACGAGCAGTACTTC. Amino acids: CASSQVLTEPAYEQYF.

This clone was recorded once. The rearrangement uses TRBV6-5 and TRBJ2-3, with 8 nucleotides matching TRBD1. Trimming took 2 bases from V and 8 from J; bases not matched to a gene: 6. Germline assignment: CDR1 MNHEY and CDR2 SVGAGI. The CDR3 runs to 14 residues. CDR3 sequence: CASSYAWDRPTQYF. DNA for the CDR3: TGTGCCAGCAGTTACGCCTGGGACAGGCCTACGCAGTATTTT.

This clone has only one observation. The V call is TRBV7-9, the J call TRBJ2-1; D is tentatively TRBD1 or TRBD2 (5 bases each). The CDR3 extends over 15 amino acids. Between the trimmed V and J ends, which lost 4 bases and 5 bases, there was a span of 15 bases. CDR1 is SEHNR and CDR2 is FQNEAQ in the germline V gene (reference sequence). The CDR3 DNA is TGTGCCAGCAGCTCCCTATGGGGGAAGAACAATGAGCAGTTCTTC. Its protein product is CASSSLWGKNNEQFF.

This clone was counted a few times. The chain uses TRBV7-2 and TRBJ1-2; tentative D call: TRBD1 (6 bases). The CDR3 is 15 amino acids. The V end lost 1 base, the J end lost 1 base, and 10 bases lay between the germline ends. Germline loops: CDR1 SGHTA, CDR2 FQGNSA. CDR3 amino acids: CASSLVSGVNYGYTF. CDR3 DNA sequence: TGTGCCAGCAGCTTAGTTTCAGGGGTTAACTATGGCTACACCTTC.

A few counts support this clone. Its ends do not fully match the called genes, so a read error is possible. J is TRBJ1-1 and V is TRBV20-1, with 7 bases identical to TRBD1. CDR3 length: 10 amino acids. CDR1 and CDR2 (germline): DFQATT, SNEGSKA (reference sequence). In DNA form, the CDR3 reads TGCAGTGCTAGAGGGGACAGCGAAACCTTT. It codes for CSARGDSETF.

This clone was seen a handful of times. V usage is TRBV11-2 and J usage is TRBJ2-3; D remains ambiguous. CDR1 and CDR2 from the germline V gene are SGHAT and FQNNGV. Between the trimmed V and J ends, which lost 5 bases and 5 bases, there was a span of 11 bases. The CDR3 runs to 13 residues. CDR3 sequence: CASSVYSEDTQYF. In nucleotides, the CDR3 is TGTGCCAGCAGCGTCTACTCCGAAGATACGCAGTATTTT.

This chain connects TRBV6-5 to TRBJ2-7, with D perhaps matching TRBD1 (6 bases). V lost 0 bases, J lost 6 bases, and 12 bases lay in between. The germline gives CDR1 MNHEY, CDR2 SVGAGI. The CDR3 sequence is 14 residues long. In DNA form, the CDR3 reads TGTGCCAGCAGTTACTCCCAGGGGCTTAGCGAGCAGTACTTC. The encoded protein is CASSYSQGLSEQYF.

The chain has TRBV7-2 and TRBJ2-7, with 7 bases matching TRBD1. The germline V gene encodes CDR1 SGHTA and CDR2 FQGNSA. The V gene end was trimmed by 5 bases and the J gene end by 5 bases; junction bases not matched to a gene: 12. This CDR3 comprises 15 residues. CDR3 protein: CASSVRRDSTNEQYF. CDR3 nucleotides: TGTGCCAGCAGCGTTCGCCGGGACAGTACCAACGAGCAGTACTTC.

This clone has just a few counts. The chain employs TRBV19 and TRBJ1-5; 8 bases map to TRBD1. V was pared by 6 bases and J by 3 bases, with 1 base of the junction left unmatched. The germline CDR1 and CDR2 sequences are LNHDA and SQIVND (reference sequence). The CDR3 runs 13 residues. The CDR3 region is CASRDRDNQPQHF. The CDR3 DNA reads TGTGCCAGTAGGGACAGGGACAATCAGCCCCAGCATTTT.

The rearrangement links TRBV15 to TRBJ2-5; TRBD2 matches 10 bases. The CDR3 spans 16 residues. The junction had 4 bases not matched to a gene; V was cut back by 1 base and J by 2 bases. Germline V gives CDR1 LNHNV, CDR2 YYDKDF (reference sequence). CDR3 sequence: CATSRGTSGDQETQYF. The CDR3 DNA reads TGTGCCACCAGCAGAGGGACTAGCGGAGATCAAGAGACCCAGTACTTC.

V and J are TRBV4-1 and TRBJ2-2; either TRBD1 or TRBD2 may fit D (5 bases each). Trimming took 0 bases from V and 0 from J, leaving 8 bases between them. Germline loops: CDR1 MGHRA, CDR2 YSYEKL. This CDR3 spans 16 amino acids. Written as DNA, the CDR3 is TGCGCCAGCAGCCAAGACGGGACCCCGAACACCGGGGAGCTGTTTTTT. Translated, it gives CASSQDGTPNTGELFF.

This chain uses TRBV7-9 with TRBJ2-3, with D unclear. Trimming shortened V by 2 bases and J by 4 bases, and 4 bases separated the two germline ends. Germline V gives CDR1 SEHNR, CDR2 FQNEAQ (reference sequence). This CDR3 spans 12 amino acids. This CDR3 is CASSLRADTQYF. The CDR3 coding sequence is TGTGCCAGCAGCTTAAGGGCAGATACGCAGTATTTT.

The gene calls are TRBV18 and TRBJ2-5, with D hard to call. Germline CDR1 is KGHSH and CDR2 is LQKENI. The CDR3 is made up of 12 amino acids. V was clipped by 2 bases and J by 4 bases, with 5 bases between them. CDR3 DNA sequence: TGTGCCAGCTCACCAAGTTCAGAGACCCAGTACTTC. Translating it yields CASSPSSETQYF.

This rearrangement joins TRBV5-1 to TRBJ2-7; 7 bases are shared with TRBD2. Germline V gene lookup returns CDR1 SGHRS and CDR2 YFSETQ. The CDR3 extends over 14 amino acids. The ends lost 0 bases at V and 4 bases at J; junction bases unmatched: 4. CDR3 sequence reads: CASSLVVGGYEQYF. CDR3 DNA: TGCGCCAGCAGCTTGGTAGTGGGGGGGTACGAGCAGTACTTC.

This clone was recorded a few times. The V gene is TRBV10-2, the J gene TRBJ2-3; D may match TRBD1 or TRBD2 (5 bases each). This CDR3 spans 12 amino acids. Germline CDR1 and CDR2: WSHSY and SAAADI. The V end lost 6 bases, the J end lost 9 bases, and 13 bases lay between the germline ends. CDR3 sequence reads: CASSHDGATQYF. The CDR3 DNA follows: TGCGCCAGCAGCCATGACGGGGCCACGCAGTATTTT.

This chain connects TRBV7-9 to TRBJ2-7, with 8 positions matching TRBD1. J was trimmed by 4 bases and V by 1 base; bases with no gene match: 3. From germline, CDR1 is SEHNR and CDR2 FQNEAQ (reference sequence). The CDR3 runs to 14 residues. CDR3 protein: CASSLGDRIYEQYF. As DNA, the CDR3 is TGTGCCAGCAGCTTAGGGGACAGGATTTACGAGCAGTACTTC.

The rearrangement joins TRBV15 to TRBJ2-4; perhaps TRBD2 as D (5 bases). The CDR3 consists of 15 residues. Germline V gene sequence: CDR1 LNHNV, CDR2 YYDKDF (reference sequence). V was cut by 0 bases and J by 6 bases, with 12 bases left in between. The CDR3 nucleotides read TGTGCCACCAGCAGAGAAGGGCGTCGGGGAAACATTCAGTACTTC. Encoded protein: CATSREGRRGNIQYF. The whole variable domain, remainder taken from reference TRBV15 and TRBJ2-4, is DAMVIQNPRYQVTQFGKPVTLSCSQTLNHNVMYWYQQKSSQAPKLLFHYYDKDFNNEADTPDNFQSRRPNTSFCFLDIRSPGLGDTAMYLCATSREGRRGNIQYFGAGTRLSVL.

J is TRBJ2-3 and V is TRBV7-3; 11 nucleotides line up with TRBD2. CDR1 and CDR2 from the germline V gene are SGHTA and FQGTGA. The V gene end was trimmed by 0 bases and the J gene end by 4 bases; junction bases not matched to a gene: 3. The CDR3 sequence is 16 residues long. CDR3 residues: CASSLTTSGSADTQYF. In nucleotides, the CDR3 is TGTGCCAGCAGCTTAACTACTAGCGGGAGCGCAGATACGCAGTATTTT.

J is TRBJ1-1 and V is TRBV30; perhaps TRBD1 as D (5 bases). The germline V gene encodes CDR1 GTSNPN and CDR2 SVGIG (reference sequence). The CDR3 is made up of 13 amino acids. V lost 5 bases and J 1 base, leaving 11 bases between the germline ends. DNA for the CDR3: TGTGCCTGGGATCGCGGGGGGAACACTGAAGCTTTCTTT. Its protein product is CAWDRGGNTEAFF.

The chain uses TRBV25-1 and TRBJ1-1, with 9 bases that match TRBD1. The V segment lost 6 bases and the J segment 0 bases; nucleotides outside the gene matches: 5. The length of the CDR3 is 15 residues. CDR1 and CDR2 from the germline V gene are MGHDK and SYGVNS. CDR3 residues: CASRRDRDLNTEAFF. CDR3 bases: TGTGCCAGCAGAAGGGACAGGGATTTGAACACTGAAGCTTTCTTT.

A single count supports this clone. This chain uses TRBV28 with TRBJ2-7, with 10 bases matching TRBD2. J gave up 7 bases and V 3 bases, and 9 bases lay outside the gene matches. Looked up from germline, CDR1 is MDHEN and CDR2 is SYDVKM. The CDR3 covers 15 residues. This CDR3 is CASSFGSSGSREQYF. DNA for the CDR3: TGTGCCAGCAGTTTTGGGTCTAGCGGGAGTCGAGAGCAGTACTTC.